This passage covers 20 T cell receptor beta chains from one sample sequenced in a study of T cell repertoires in cytomegalovirus infection. One entry per CDR3 protein results from TCRdb running MiXCR on the reads. Of 250,000 to 300,000 distinct CDR3 sequences detected, 8% to 9.5% appear once; the ten largest clones hold approximately 16%. The specimen sequenced was PBMCs. All receptors come from a human donor in good health (CMV status not recorded). Some clones in this sample may be carry-over from other donors' samples.

This clonotype was detected ten times or more. CDR3 residues: CASSERLAGGGYNEQFF. CDR3 DNA sequence: TGTGCCAGCAGTGAACGTCTAGCGGGAGGGGGCTACAATGAGCAGTTCTTC. The chain recombines TRBV6-1 with TRBJ2-1; 12 nucleotides match TRBD2. Germline V gives CDR1 MNHNS, CDR2 SASEGT. Losses at the gene ends were 2 bases for V and 3 bases for J; bases not matched to a gene: 5. The CDR3 has 17 amino acids.

This clonotype was counted ten times or more. The V gene is TRBV19, the J gene TRBJ1-5; 11 nucleotides match TRBD1. The CDR3 totals 19 residues. V dropped 5 bases and J dropped 0; count of bases not matched to a gene: 12. CDR1 is LNHDA and CDR2 is SQIVND in the germline V gene (reference sequence). The CDR3 is CASSPGQGALTFSNQPQHF. CDR3 DNA: TGTGCCAGTAGTCCCGGACAGGGGGCCCTAACCTTTAGCAATCAGCCCCAGCATTTT.

The table lists this clonotype with a few counts. The chain recombines TRBV18 with TRBJ1-1; the D is unclear. Germline V gene data show CDR1 as KGHSH and CDR2 as LQKENI. Trimming cost V 2 bases and J 0 bases, with 13 bases left between them. The CDR3 sequence is 16 residues long. In nucleotides, the CDR3 is TGTGCCAGCTCACCAAACTTGAACAACATGAACACTGAAGCTTTCTTT. It encodes CASSPNLNNMNTEAFF.

The rearrangement uses TRBV12-3 or TRBV12-4 and TRBJ1-6; D ambiguous. CDR3 length equals 14 residues. The germline V and J ends were trimmed by 3 bases and 7 bases, with 10 bases remaining between them. CDR3: CASSFTGYNSPLHF. DNA for the CDR3: TGTGCCAGCAGTTTCACGGGGTACAATTCACCCCTCCACTTT.

This clonotype was counted at least ten times. The V gene is TRBV7-8, the J gene TRBJ2-4; D might be TRBD1 or TRBD2, each matching 5 bases. CDR1 and CDR2 from the germline V gene are SGHVS and FQNEAQ. The CDR3 is 13 residues long. Between the trimmed V and J ends, which lost 5 bases and 2 bases, there was a span of 7 bases. CDR3 amino acids: CASSGTPKNIQYF. DNA of the CDR3: TGTGCCAGCAGCGGGACCCCCAAAAACATTCAGTACTTC. Variable domain in full (rest from reference TRBV7-8 and TRBJ2-4): GAGVSQSPRYKVAKRGQDVALRCDPISGHVSLFWYQQALGQGPEFLTYFQNEAQLDKSGLPSDRFFAERPEGSVSTLKIQRTQQEDSAVYLCASSGTPKNIQYFGAGTRLSVL.

This clonotype was seen a few times. Given a much more abundant clone one base away, this may be a read error. This chain joins TRBV28 and TRBJ2-1; a weak D match, TRBD1 (6 bases). CDR3 length: 13 amino acids. V shed 6 bases and J shed 1 base, with 7 bases lying between them. Germline CDR1 is MDHEN and CDR2 is SYDVKM. CDR3 sequence reads: CASSQGSYNEQFF. Here the CDR3 DNA reads TGTGCCAGCAGCCAGGGGTCCTACAATGAGCAGTTCTTC.

This clonotype showed up many times. V and J are TRBV19 and TRBJ1-5; D gene uncertain. The CDR3 loop spans 13 amino acids. The V gene lost 1 base and the J gene lost 7 bases, with 8 bases spanning the gap. Per the germline V gene, CDR1 is LNHDA and CDR2 is SQIVND (reference sequence). This CDR3 is CASSIGVGQPQHF. CDR3 DNA sequence: TGTGCCAGTAGTATAGGGGTTGGGCAGCCCCAGCATTTT.

This clonotype was counted at least ten times. This chain links TRBV11-2 with TRBJ2-1; D gene uncertain. This CDR3 has 12 amino acids. Germline V lookup: CDR1 SGHAT, CDR2 FQNNGV. Trimming removed 5 bases from V and 7 bases from J, with 9 bases in between. CDR3 sequence (DNA): TGTGCCAGCAGCCGAACCCGGAATGAGCAGTTCTTC. Its protein product is CASSRTRNEQFF.

The chain couples TRBV20-1 to TRBJ1-5; D call uncertain. The CDR3 has 13 amino acids. Trimming pared 0 bases from V and 4 bases from J, leaving 7 bases between. Germline V CDR1 and CDR2: DFQATT, SNEGSKA (reference sequence). The CDR3 loop reads CSAREPGNQPQHF. The CDR3 DNA follows: TGCAGTGCTAGAGAGCCGGGGAATCAGCCCCAGCATTTT.

The sample holds many counts of this clonotype. The gene calls are TRBV7-2 and TRBJ2-6; D possibly corresponds to TRBD1 (6 bases). The CDR3 spans 16 residues. Trimming cost V 5 bases and J 2 bases, with 13 bases left between them. Germline V lookup: CDR1 SGHTA, CDR2 FQGNSA. Here the CDR3 DNA reads TGTGCCAGCAGCACCCAAGGGACACCTGGGGCCAACGTCCTGACTTTC. Translating gives CASSTQGTPGANVLTF.

This clonotype was seen many times. The chain combines TRBV7-2 with TRBJ1-2; 11 nucleotides match TRBD1. The CDR3 consists of 17 residues. V shed 5 bases and J 0 bases; nucleotides not matched to a gene: 8. The germline V gene encodes CDR1 SGHTA and CDR2 FQGNSA. The CDR3 sequence is CASSPGLGQGANYGYTF. The CDR3 DNA sequence: TGTGCCAGCAGCCCGGGGTTGGGACAGGGGGCTAACTATGGCTACACCTTC. The variable domain in full, completed from reference TRBV7-2 and TRBJ1-2, reads GAGVSQSPSNKVTEKGKDVELRCDPISGHTALYWYRQSLGQGLEFLIYFQGNSAPDKSGLPSDRFSAERTGGSVSTLTIQRTQQEDSAVYLCASSPGLGQGANYGYTFGSGTRLTVV.

At least ten counts were recorded for this clonotype. The rearrangement links TRBV7-2 to TRBJ2-7; unclear D gene. This CDR3 is built from 14 residues. Per the germline V gene, CDR1 is SGHTA and CDR2 is FQGNSA. Trimming stripped 7 bases from V and 0 bases from J, with 13 bases between. CDR3 DNA sequence: TGTGCCAGCACCCCATCCGGTCTCTCCTACGAGCAGTACTTC. Translating it yields CASTPSGLSYEQYF. Full variable domain (outside the CDR3, taken from reference TRBV7-2 and TRBJ2-7): GAGVSQSPSNKVTEKGKDVELRCDPISGHTALYWYRQSLGQGLEFLIYFQGNSAPDKSGLPSDRFSAERTGGSVSTLTIQRTQQEDSAVYLCASTPSGLSYEQYFGPGTRLTVT.

The chain combines TRBV20-1 with TRBJ2-1; possibly TRBD1 for D (6 bases). Germline CDR1 reads DFQATT; CDR2 reads SNEGSKA (reference sequence). The V end lost 1 base, the J end lost 6 bases, and 19 bases lay between the germline ends. This CDR3 spans 16 amino acids. CDR3 nucleotides: TGCAGTGCTAGAGGGCTCCCCGGGACAAGAAGCAATGAGCAGTTCTTC. Protein: CSARGLPGTRSNEQFF.

This clonotype has a count of ten or more. This chain uses TRBV2 with TRBJ2-4, with D maybe TRBD2 (6 bases). CDR3 length: 14 amino acids. The germline V gene has CDR1 SNHLY and CDR2 FYNNEI. The V and J ends lost 6 bases and 0 bases respectively, with 9 bases between them. The CDR3 reads CASSMGGAKNIQYF. The CDR3 DNA sequence: TGTGCCAGCAGCATGGGGGGAGCCAAAAACATTCAGTACTTC. Together with reference TRBV2 and TRBJ2-4, the CDR3 gives the full variable domain: EPEVTQTPSHQVTQMGQEVILRCVPISNHLYFYWYRQILGQKVEFLVSFYNNEISEKSEIFDDQFSVERPDGSNFTLKIRSTKLEDSAMYFCASSMGGAKNIQYFGAGTRLSVL.

This clonotype was counted many times. V usage is TRBV14 and J usage is TRBJ1-3; D ambiguous. The CDR3 extends over 15 amino acids. The V and J ends lost 0 bases and 2 bases respectively, with 8 bases between them. CDR1 is SGHDN and CDR2 is FVKESK in the germline V gene. CDR3 nucleotides: TGTGCCAGCAGCCAAGATGTGGCCCCTGGAAACACCATATATTTT. The encoded protein is CASSQDVAPGNTIYF.

This clonotype was picked up a small number of times. The chain joins TRBV30 to TRBJ1-1; D gene unclear. The V gene's germline CDR1 is GTSNPN and CDR2 SVGIG (reference sequence). The CDR3 spans 13 residues. V lost 1 base and J lost 1, with 7 bases in between. In DNA form, the CDR3 reads TGTGCCTGGAGTGCGCTGAGGAACACTGAAGCTTTCTTT. As protein: CAWSALRNTEAFF.

There are many counts of this clonotype. The chain links TRBV28 to TRBJ2-4, with D tentatively TRBD1 (6 bases). Looked up from germline, CDR1 is MDHEN and CDR2 is SYDVKM. The CDR3 contains 15 residues. V dropped 7 bases and J dropped 0 bases, with 13 bases sitting between them. The CDR3 protein is CASTQEGVAKNIQYF. CDR3 bases: TGTGCCAGCACACAAGAGGGGGTAGCCAAAAACATTCAGTACTTC.

By sample share, this clonotype is medium-sized (0.01 to 0.1%). This chain connects TRBV28 to TRBJ1-2; maybe TRBD1 (6 bases). From germline, CDR1 is MDHEN and CDR2 SYDVKM. Trimming removed 0 bases from V and 7 bases from J, with 12 bases in between. The CDR3 is 14 residues long. DNA for the CDR3: TGTGCCAGCAGTTTATGGTTGGGGGGCCCTGGCTACACCTTC. Its translation: CASSLWLGGPGYTF.

The chain employs TRBV4-3 and TRBJ1-1, with D maybe TRBD1 (5 bases). This CDR3 contains 15 residues. Per the germline V gene, CDR1 is LGHNA and CDR2 is YSLEER. The V end lost 1 base, the J end lost 4 bases, and 13 bases lay between the germline ends. In DNA, the CDR3 is TGCGCCAGCAGCCAAGGACCGGGGCTGGGCACTGAAGCTTTCTTT. It encodes CASSQGPGLGTEAFF.

The chain has TRBV28 and TRBJ1-1; weak D call: TRBD1 (5 bases). There are 10 residues in the CDR3. Trimming pared 10 bases from V and 9 bases from J, leaving 12 bases between. CDR1 is MDHEN, CDR2 SYDVKM, per germline. The CDR3 DNA is TGTGCCACCAGGGACTCCAAAGCTTTCTTT. As protein: CATRDSKAFF.